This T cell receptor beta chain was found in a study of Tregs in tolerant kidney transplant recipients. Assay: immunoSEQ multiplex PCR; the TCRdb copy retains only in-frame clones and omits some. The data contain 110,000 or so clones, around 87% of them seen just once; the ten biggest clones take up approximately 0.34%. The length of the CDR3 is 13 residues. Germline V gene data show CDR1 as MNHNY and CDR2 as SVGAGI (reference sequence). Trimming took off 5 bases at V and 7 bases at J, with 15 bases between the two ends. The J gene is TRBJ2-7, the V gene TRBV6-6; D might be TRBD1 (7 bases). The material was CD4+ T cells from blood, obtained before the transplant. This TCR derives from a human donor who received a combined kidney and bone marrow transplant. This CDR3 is CASSPGGGGEQYF. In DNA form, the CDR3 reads TGTGCCAGCAGTCCTGGAGGGGGCGGGGAGCAGTACTTC.